These 10 T cell receptor beta chains were sequenced from one sample in a study of T cell responses to AZD1222 COVID-19 vaccine. Method: immunoSEQ multiplex PCR; TCRdb's copy keeps in-frame clones and lacks some. The table lists roughly 120,000 clones, around nine tenths of them singletons, with 2.8% in the top ten. The sequencing here drew on peripheral blood, taken on day 0 of AZD1222 vaccination. These TCRs come from an adult in good health.

This chain connects TRBV19 to TRBJ1-3, with D uncertain. Germline CDR1 LNHDA, CDR2 SQIVND (reference sequence). The CDR3 totals 15 residues. The V gene lost 5 bases and the J gene lost 0 bases, with 11 bases spanning the gap. The CDR3 DNA reads TGTGCCAGTAGTCCCTGGATCATCTCTGGAAACACCATATATTTT. Its translation is CASSPWIISGNTIYF.

V usage is TRBV15 and J usage is TRBJ1-2; 7 nucleotides match TRBD1. V shed 6 bases, J shed 3 bases, and the junction held 7 bases outside the gene matches. CDR3 length: 14 residues. The germline V gene has CDR1 LNHNV and CDR2 YYDKDF (reference sequence). The CDR3 region has the DNA TGTGCCACCAGTCCAGGGGGGGGATACTATGGCTACACCTTC. Amino acids: CATSPGGGYYGYTF.

V gene TRBV7-2 combines with J gene TRBJ1-2; 9 bases are shared with TRBD1. V gave up 4 bases and J gave up 4 bases; unmatched junction bases: 1. Germline V gene lookup returns CDR1 SGHTA and CDR2 FQGNSA. The CDR3 spans 13 residues. The CDR3 DNA follows: TGTGCCAGCAGCTCGACAGGGGGCTATGGCTACACCTTC. As protein: CASSSTGGYGYTF.

The chain has TRBV3-1 (or the pseudogene TRBV3-2) and TRBJ2-7; 7 bases match TRBD1. This CDR3 has 13 residues. The ends lost 6 bases at V and 2 bases at J; junction bases unmatched: 4. The germline V gene has CDR1 LGHDT and CDR2 YNNKEL (reference sequence). The CDR3 region has the DNA TGTGCCAGCAGTTTTACAGGGGCCTACGAGCAGTACTTC. Protein: CASSFTGAYEQYF.

V usage is TRBV2 and J usage is TRBJ1-5; tentatively, D is TRBD1 (5 bases). V lost 0 bases and J lost 5, with 14 bases in between. The CDR3 consists of 16 residues. Germline CDR1 SNHLY, CDR2 FYNNEI. This CDR3 reads CASSEARSGADQPQHF. CDR3 bases: TGTGCCAGCAGTGAAGCTCGATCCGGGGCGGATCAGCCCCAGCATTTT.

The genes are TRBV5-4 and TRBJ2-1, with TRBD2 identical over 9 bases. Looked up from germline, CDR1 is SGHNT and CDR2 is YYREEE (reference sequence). The J segment lost 16 bases and the V segment lost 0 bases, leaving 11 bases of the junction unmatched. The CDR3 is made up of 14 amino acids. The CDR3 reads CASSLVGREGLVFF. CDR3 coding DNA: TGTGCCAGCAGCTTGGTTGGGCGGGAGGGCCTGGTATTCTTC.

DNA for the CDR3: TGTGCCACCAGCAGAGGTCGGAATTACAATGAGCAGTTCTTC. Protein product: CATSRGRNYNEQFF. V gene TRBV15 combines with J gene TRBJ2-1; no clear D gene. The germline V gene encodes CDR1 LNHNV and CDR2 YYDKDF (reference sequence). Deletions cut 1 base from V and 4 bases from J, with 8 bases between. The length of the CDR3 is 14 residues. Complete variable domain (other parts from reference TRBV15 and TRBJ2-1): DAMVIQNPRYQVTQFGKPVTLSCSQTLNHNVMYWYQQKSSQAPKLLFHYYDKDFNNEADTPDNFQSRRPNTSFCFLDIRSPGLGDTAMYLCATSRGRNYNEQFFGPGTRLTVL.

This clone appeared a single time. This rearrangement joins TRBV7-2 to TRBJ2-7, with TRBD2 as a possible D gene (6 bases). The CDR3 runs to 16 residues. CDR1 SGHTA and CDR2 FQGNSA come from the germline V gene. V was pared by 5 bases and J by 0 bases, with 17 bases between. CDR3 sequence reads: CASSAQPSVSSYEQYF. Here the CDR3 DNA reads TGTGCCAGCAGCGCCCAACCTAGCGTCAGCTCCTACGAGCAGTACTTC.

The chain recombines TRBV5-4 with TRBJ2-7, with 7 positions matching TRBD1. The CDR3 has 15 amino acids. V trimming: 4 bases; J trimming: 2 bases; junction bases outside the gene matches: 9. Germline V gene lookup returns CDR1 SGHNT and CDR2 YYREEE (reference sequence). This CDR3 reads CASSPLRGRPYEQYF. CDR3 sequence (DNA): TGTGCCAGCAGCCCCTTAAGGGGGCGCCCCTACGAGCAGTACTTC.

The rearrangement links TRBV29-1 to TRBJ1-1; D gene ambiguous. The CDR3 length is 12 residues. Germline V gene data show CDR1 as SQVTM and CDR2 as ANQGSEA. Trimming left V 6 bases short and J 1 base short, with 9 bases between. The DNA for the CDR3 is TGCAGCGTCACCAGTGAGAACACTGAAGCTTTCTTT. It yields the protein CSVTSENTEAFF.